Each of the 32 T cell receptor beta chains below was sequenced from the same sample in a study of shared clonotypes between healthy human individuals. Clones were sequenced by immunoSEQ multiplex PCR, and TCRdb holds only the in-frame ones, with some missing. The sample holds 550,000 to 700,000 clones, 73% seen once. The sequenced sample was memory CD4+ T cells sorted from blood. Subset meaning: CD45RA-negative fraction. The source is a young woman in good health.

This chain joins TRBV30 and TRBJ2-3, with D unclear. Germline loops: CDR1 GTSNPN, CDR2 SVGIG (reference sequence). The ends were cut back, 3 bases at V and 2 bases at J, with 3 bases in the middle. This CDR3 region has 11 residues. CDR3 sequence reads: CAWSYTDTQYF. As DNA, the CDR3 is TGTGCCTGGAGCTACACAGATACGCAGTATTTT.

In DNA form, the CDR3 reads TGTGCCAGCAGTTTTCAGGGGCTCAAGGGGGAGACCCAGTACTTC. It yields the protein CASSFQGLKGETQYF. The chain employs TRBV28 and TRBJ2-5, with D possibly being TRBD1 (6 bases). CDR1 and CDR2 from the germline V gene are MDHEN and SYDVKM. Trimming pared 3 bases from V and 5 bases from J, leaving 16 bases between. This CDR3 has 15 residues.

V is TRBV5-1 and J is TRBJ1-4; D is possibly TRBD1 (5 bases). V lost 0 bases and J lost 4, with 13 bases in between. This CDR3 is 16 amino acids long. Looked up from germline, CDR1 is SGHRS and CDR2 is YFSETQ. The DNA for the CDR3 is TGCGCCAGCAGCTTGGCGGGACTGGGCATTAATGAAAAACTGTTTTTT. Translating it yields CASSLAGLGINEKLFF.

The CDR3 is CASSEKVLGVTDTQYF. CDR3 in DNA: TGTGCCAGCAGTGAAAAGGTACTAGGGGTCACAGATACGCAGTATTTT. This chain joins TRBV25-1 and TRBJ2-3; tentatively, D is TRBD1 or TRBD2 (5 bases each). Per germline, CDR1 MGHDK and CDR2 SYGVNS. Trimming cost V 2 bases and J 2 bases, with 14 bases left between them. CDR3 length equals 16 residues.

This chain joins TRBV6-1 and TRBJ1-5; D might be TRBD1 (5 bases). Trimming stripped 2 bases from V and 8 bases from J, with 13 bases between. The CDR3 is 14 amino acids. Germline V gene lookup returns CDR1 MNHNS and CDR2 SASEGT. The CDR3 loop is CASSESGPPKPQHF. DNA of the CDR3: TGTGCCAGCAGTGAATCAGGGCCGCCCAAGCCCCAGCATTTT.

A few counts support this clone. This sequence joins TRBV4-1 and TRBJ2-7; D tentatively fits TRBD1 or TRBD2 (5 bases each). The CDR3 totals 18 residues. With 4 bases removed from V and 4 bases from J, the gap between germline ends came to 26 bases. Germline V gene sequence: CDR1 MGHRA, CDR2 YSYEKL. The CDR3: CASSRKLADSRAWYEQYF. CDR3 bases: TGCGCCAGCAGCCGGAAGCTAGCAGACAGCCGTGCATGGTACGAGCAGTACTTC.

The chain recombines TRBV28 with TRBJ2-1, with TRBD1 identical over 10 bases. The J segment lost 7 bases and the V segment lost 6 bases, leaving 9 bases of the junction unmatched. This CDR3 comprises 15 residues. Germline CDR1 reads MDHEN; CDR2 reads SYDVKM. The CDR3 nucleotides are TGTGCCAGCAGACTTTACCGGGACAGGGGAAATGAGCAGTTCTTC. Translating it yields CASRLYRDRGNEQFF. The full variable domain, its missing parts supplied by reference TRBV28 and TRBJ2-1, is DVKVTQSSRYLVKRTGEKVFLECVQDMDHENMFWYRQDPGLGLRLIYFSYDVKMKEKGDIPEGYSVSREKKERFSLILESASTNQTSMYLCASRLYRDRGNEQFFGPGTRLTVL.

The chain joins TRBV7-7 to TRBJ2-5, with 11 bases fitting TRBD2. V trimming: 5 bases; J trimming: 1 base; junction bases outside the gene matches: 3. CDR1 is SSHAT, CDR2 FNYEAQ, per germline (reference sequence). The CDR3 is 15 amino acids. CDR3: CASSPGLAGQETQYF. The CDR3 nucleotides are TGTGCCAGCAGCCCAGGACTAGCGGGCCAAGAGACCCAGTACTTC.

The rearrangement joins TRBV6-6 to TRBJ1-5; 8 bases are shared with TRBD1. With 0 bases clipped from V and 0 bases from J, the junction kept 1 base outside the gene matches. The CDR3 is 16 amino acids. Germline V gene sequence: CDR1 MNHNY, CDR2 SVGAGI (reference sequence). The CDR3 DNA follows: TGTGCCAGCAGTTACTCGGACAGGGTTAGCAATCAGCCCCAGCATTTT. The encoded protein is CASSYSDRVSNQPQHF.

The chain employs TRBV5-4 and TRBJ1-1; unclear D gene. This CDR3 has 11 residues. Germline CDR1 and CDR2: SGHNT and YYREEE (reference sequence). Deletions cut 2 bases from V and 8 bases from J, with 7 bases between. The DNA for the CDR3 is TGTGCCAGCAGCTTAAATTCCGAAGCTTTCTTT. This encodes CASSLNSEAFF.

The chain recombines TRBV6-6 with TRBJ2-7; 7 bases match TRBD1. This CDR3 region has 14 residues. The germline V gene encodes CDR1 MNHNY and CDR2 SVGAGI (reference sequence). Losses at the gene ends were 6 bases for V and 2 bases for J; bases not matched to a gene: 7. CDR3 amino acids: CASRETGSAYEQYF. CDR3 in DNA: TGTGCCAGCAGAGAGACAGGGAGTGCCTACGAGCAGTACTTC.

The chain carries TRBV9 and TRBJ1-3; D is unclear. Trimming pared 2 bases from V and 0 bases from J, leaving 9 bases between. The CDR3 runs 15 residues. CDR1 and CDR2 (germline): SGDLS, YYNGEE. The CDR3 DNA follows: TGTGCCAGCAGCGTTTTACCGGACTCTGGAAACACCATATATTTT. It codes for CASSVLPDSGNTIYF.

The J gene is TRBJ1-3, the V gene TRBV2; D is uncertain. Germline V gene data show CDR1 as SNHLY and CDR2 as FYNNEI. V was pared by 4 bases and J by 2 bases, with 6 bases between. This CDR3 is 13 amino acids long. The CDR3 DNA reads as TGTGCCAGCAGTGGTGATCCTGGAAACACCATATATTTT. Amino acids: CASSGDPGNTIYF.

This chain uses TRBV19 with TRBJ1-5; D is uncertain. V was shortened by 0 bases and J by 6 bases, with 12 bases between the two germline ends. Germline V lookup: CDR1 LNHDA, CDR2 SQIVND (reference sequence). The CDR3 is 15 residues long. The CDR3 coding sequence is TGTGCCAGTAGTATAGATAATAGTGACCCTCAGCCCCAGCATTTT. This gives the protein CASSIDNSDPQPQHF.

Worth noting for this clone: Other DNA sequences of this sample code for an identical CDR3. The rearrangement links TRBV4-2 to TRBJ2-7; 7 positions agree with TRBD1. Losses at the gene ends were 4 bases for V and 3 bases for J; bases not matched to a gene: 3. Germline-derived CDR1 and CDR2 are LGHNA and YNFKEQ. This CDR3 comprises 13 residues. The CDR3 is CASSRDSFYEQYF. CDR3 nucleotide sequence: TGTGCCAGCAGCCGGGACAGTTTCTACGAGCAGTACTTC.

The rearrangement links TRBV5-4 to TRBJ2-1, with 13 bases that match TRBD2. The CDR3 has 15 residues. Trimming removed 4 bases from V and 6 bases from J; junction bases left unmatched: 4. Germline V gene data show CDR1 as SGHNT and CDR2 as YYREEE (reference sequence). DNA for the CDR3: TGTGCCAGCAGCCGGACTAGCGGGAGCCTCAATGAGCAGTTCTTC. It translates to CASSRTSGSLNEQFF.

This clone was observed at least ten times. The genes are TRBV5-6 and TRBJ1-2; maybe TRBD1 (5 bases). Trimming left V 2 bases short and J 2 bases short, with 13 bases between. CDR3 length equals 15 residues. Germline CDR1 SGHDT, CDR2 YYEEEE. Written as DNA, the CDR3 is TGTGCCAGCAGCTTTCCCGGGGCCGGGAACTATGGCTACACCTTC. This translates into CASSFPGAGNYGYTF. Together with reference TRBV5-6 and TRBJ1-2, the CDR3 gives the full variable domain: DAGVTQSPTHLIKTRGQQVTLRCSPKSGHDTVSWYQQALGQGPQFIFQYYEEEERQRGNFPDRFSGHQFPNYSSELNVNALLLGDSALYLCASSFPGAGNYGYTFGSGTRLTVV.

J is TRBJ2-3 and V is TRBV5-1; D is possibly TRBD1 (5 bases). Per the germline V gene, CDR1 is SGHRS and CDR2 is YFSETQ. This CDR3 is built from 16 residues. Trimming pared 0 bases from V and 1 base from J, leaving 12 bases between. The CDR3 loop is CASSLGLRRGTDTQYF. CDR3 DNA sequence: TGCGCCAGCAGCTTGGGCCTCCGCAGGGGCACAGATACGCAGTATTTT.

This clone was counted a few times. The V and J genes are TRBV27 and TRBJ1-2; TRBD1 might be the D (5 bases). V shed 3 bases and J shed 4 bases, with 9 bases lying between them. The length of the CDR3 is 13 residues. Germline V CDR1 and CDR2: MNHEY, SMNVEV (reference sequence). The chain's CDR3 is CASSFGTTYGYTF. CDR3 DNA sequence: TGTGCCAGCAGTTTCGGGACCACCTATGGCTACACCTTC.

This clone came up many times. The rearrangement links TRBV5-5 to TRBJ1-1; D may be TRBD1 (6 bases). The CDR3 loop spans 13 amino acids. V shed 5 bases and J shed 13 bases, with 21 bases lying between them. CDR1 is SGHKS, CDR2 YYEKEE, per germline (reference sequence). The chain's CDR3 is CASSFEAGTSIFF. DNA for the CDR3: TGTGCCAGCAGTTTCGAGGCCGGGACATCTATTTTCTTT.

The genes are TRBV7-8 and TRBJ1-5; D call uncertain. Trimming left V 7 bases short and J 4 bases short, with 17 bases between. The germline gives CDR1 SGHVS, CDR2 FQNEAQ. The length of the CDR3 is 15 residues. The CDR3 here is CASNPSRSGNQPQHF. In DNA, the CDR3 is TGTGCCAGCAATCCCAGCCGTTCTGGGAATCAGCCCCAGCATTTT. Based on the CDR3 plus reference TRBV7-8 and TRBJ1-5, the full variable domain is GAGVSQSPRYKVAKRGQDVALRCDPISGHVSLFWYQQALGQGPEFLTYFQNEAQLDKSGLPSDRFFAERPEGSVSTLKIQRTQQEDSAVYLCASNPSRSGNQPQHFGDGTRLSIL.

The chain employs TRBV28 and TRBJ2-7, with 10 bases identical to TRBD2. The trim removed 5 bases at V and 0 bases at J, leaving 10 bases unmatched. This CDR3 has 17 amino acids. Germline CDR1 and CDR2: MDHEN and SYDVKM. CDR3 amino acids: CASSQTMGTSDSYEQYF. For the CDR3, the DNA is TGTGCCAGCAGTCAAACGATGGGGACTAGCGACTCCTACGAGCAGTACTTC.

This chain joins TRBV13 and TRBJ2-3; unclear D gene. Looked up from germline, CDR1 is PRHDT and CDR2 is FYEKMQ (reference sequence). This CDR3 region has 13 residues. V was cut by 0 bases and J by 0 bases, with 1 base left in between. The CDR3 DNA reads TGTGCCAGCAGCTTAGGAAGCACAGATACGCAGTATTTT. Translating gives CASSLGSTDTQYF. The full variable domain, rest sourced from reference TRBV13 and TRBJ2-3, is AAGVIQSPRHLIKEKRETATLKCYPIPRHDTVYWYQQGPGQDPQFLISFYEKMQSDKGSIPDRFSAQQFSDYHSELNMSSLELGDSALYFCASSLGSTDTQYFGPGTRLTVL.

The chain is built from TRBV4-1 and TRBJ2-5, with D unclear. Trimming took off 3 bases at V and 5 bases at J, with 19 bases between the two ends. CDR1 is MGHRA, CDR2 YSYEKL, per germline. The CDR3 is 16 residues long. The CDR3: CASSQDAQPGSETQYF. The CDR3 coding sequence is TGCGCCAGCAGCCAGGATGCACAACCTGGGTCGGAGACCCAGTACTTC.

CDR3 amino acids: CATGGLRNEQYF. The CDR3 DNA reads as TGTGCCACCGGGGGCCTACGTAACGAGCAGTACTTC. The chain combines TRBV27 with TRBJ2-7; possibly TRBD1 or TRBD2 for D (6 bases each). With 10 bases removed from V and 5 bases from J, the gap between germline ends came to 15 bases. The CDR3 spans 12 residues. The germline gives CDR1 MNHEY, CDR2 SMNVEV (reference sequence).

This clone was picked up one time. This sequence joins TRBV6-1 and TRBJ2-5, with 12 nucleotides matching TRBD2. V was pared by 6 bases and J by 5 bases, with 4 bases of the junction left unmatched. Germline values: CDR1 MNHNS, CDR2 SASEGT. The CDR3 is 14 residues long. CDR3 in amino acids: CASSGLAGTETQYF. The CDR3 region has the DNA TGTGCCAGCAGCGGACTAGCGGGAACGGAGACCCAGTACTTC.

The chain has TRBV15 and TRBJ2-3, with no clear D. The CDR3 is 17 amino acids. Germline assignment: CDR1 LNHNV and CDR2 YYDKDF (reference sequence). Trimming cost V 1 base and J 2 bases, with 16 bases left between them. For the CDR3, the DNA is TGTGCCACCAGCAGAGGAAAAGATTTGGGGTTCACAGATACGCAGTATTTT. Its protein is CATSRGKDLGFTDTQYF.

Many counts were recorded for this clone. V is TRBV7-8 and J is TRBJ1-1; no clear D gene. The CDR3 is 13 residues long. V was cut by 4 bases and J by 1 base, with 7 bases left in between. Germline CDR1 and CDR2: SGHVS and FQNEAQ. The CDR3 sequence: CASSSPTNTEAFF. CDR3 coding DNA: TGTGCCAGCAGCTCTCCAACGAACACTGAAGCTTTCTTT.

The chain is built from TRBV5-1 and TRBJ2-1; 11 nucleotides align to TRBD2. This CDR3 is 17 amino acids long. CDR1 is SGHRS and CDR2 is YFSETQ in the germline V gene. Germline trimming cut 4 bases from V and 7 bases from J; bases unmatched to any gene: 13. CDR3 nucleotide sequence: TGCGCCAGCAGCCCTACCTCACTAGCGGGAGTGTTGAATGAGCAGTTCTTC. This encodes CASSPTSLAGVLNEQFF.

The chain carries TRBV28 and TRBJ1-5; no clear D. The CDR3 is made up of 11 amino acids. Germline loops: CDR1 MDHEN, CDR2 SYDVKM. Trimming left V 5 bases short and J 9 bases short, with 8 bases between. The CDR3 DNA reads TGTGCCAGCAGTAATAAAATGCCCCAGCATTTT. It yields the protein CASSNKMPQHF. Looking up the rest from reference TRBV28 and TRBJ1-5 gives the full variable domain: DVKVTQSSRYLVKRTGEKVFLECVQDMDHENMFWYRQDPGLGLRLIYFSYDVKMKEKGDIPEGYSVSREKKERFSLILESASTNQTSMYLCASSNKMPQHFGDGTRLSIL.

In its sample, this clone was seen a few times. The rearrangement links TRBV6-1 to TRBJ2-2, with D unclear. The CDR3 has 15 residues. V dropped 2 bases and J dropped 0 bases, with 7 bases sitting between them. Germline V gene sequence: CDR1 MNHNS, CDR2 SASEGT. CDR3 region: CASSETWSNTGELFF. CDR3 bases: TGTGCCAGCAGTGAAACTTGGTCGAACACCGGGGAGCTGTTTTTT.

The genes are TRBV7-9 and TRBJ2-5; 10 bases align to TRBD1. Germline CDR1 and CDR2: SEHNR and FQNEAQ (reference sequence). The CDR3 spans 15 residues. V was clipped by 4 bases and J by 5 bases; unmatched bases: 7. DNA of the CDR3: TGTGCCAGCAGCTCGAAAGACAGGGGGCAGGAGACCCAGTACTTC. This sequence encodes CASSSKDRGQETQYF.